This T cell receptor (beta chain) originates from a study of CD8+ T cells in alopecia areata. Overall study: People stayed on tofacitinib for 6 to 18 months, then stopped the drug for 6 months. Study results and limitations: In scalp, tofacitinib significantly decreased clonality and expanded CD8+ clones among the top 100. Especially in alopecia totalis/universalis, lesional scalp showed greater clonality than normal scalp did.

Note on this clone: What it binds is not known.

Following extraction, RNA underwent reverse transcription to cDNA, which served as the sequencing template. The method was immunoSEQ multiplex PCR; TCRdb's version includes in-frame clones alone and lacks a portion of them. The sample shows just over 150,000 clones, approximately 65% of them seen only once. Indicated treatment: oral pan-JAK inhibitor, 5-10 mg twice daily. Lesional scalp tissue (obtained by punch biopsy) and peripheral blood were collected from alopecia areata patients. The germline V and J ends were trimmed by 1 base and 0 bases, with 12 bases remaining between them. The CDR3 sequence is 16 residues long. Germline V gene data show CDR1 as MGHRA and CDR2 as YSYEKL.

The V gene is TRBV4-1, the J gene TRBJ1-1; D not resolved. This clonotype was obtained from a human donor with alopecia areata. This sample comprised CD4+ T cells sorted from blood, obtained at week 4, from a patient treated with tofacitinib. The CDR3 region has the DNA TGCGCCAGCAGCCAAGGTCGCCGGACCATGAACACTGAAGCTTTCTTT. Its protein is CASSQGRRTMNTEAFF.